This passage covers 23 T cell receptor beta chains from one sample sequenced in a study of Ad26.COV2.S vaccination and SARS-CoV-2 variants listed by TCRdb under 2021. Libraries came from the immunoSEQ multiplex PCR assay. What TCRdb holds here is the immuneACCESS table cut down to in-frame rearrangements. Part of the clones is not present; checked against another copy, under half of the missing clones reflect an unresolved V gene, and the others are unexplained. The sample records 300,000 to 400,000 clones, 88% of which are singletons. 5.5% to 7% of the sample is in the top ten clones. The sample's treatment or condition label is to be understood as: about 20 received Ad26.COV2.S at low or high dose, single or two shots; several received placebo; per-sample allocation not given. Repertoires of vaccine and placebo recipients were sequenced from samples collected on day 63 after the first injection.

Sequenced material: peripheral blood, taken in a trial of Ad26.COV2.S vaccine versus placebo. These receptors originate from a person between 18 and 59 years old who received the Ad26.COV2.S COVID-19 vaccine or a placebo.

This rearrangement joins TRBV5-1 to TRBJ1-4; maybe TRBD1 (5 bases). The CDR3 sequence is 15 residues long. The V gene lost 0 bases and the J gene lost 7 bases, with 13 bases spanning the gap. Germline V gene lookup returns CDR1 SGHRS and CDR2 YFSETQ. CDR3 in DNA: TGCGCCAGCAGCTTGGCCGCCGGGGGGACTGAAAAACTGTTTTTT. It specifies CASSLAAGGTEKLFF.

The chain employs TRBV4-2 and TRBJ1-1, with TRBD1 matching 10 bases. Trimming cost V 0 bases and J 7 bases; bases outside gene matches: 2. This CDR3 has 14 residues. Germline CDR1 LGHNA, CDR2 YNFKEQ. The CDR3 nucleotides read TGTGCCAGCAGCCAAGATAGGGACAGGGGTGAAGCTTTCTTT. Encoded protein: CASSQDRDRGEAFF.

The chain links TRBV7-3 to TRBJ1-6; a weak D match, TRBD1 (6 bases). V gave up 5 bases and J gave up 10 bases, with 15 bases separating them. The germline gives CDR1 SGHTA, CDR2 FQGTGA. There are 14 residues in the CDR3. CDR3 DNA: TGTGCCAGCAGCGCGCAGGGGTTTGAATCACCCCTCCACTTT. Its protein product is CASSAQGFESPLHF.

This clone showed up just once. The chain links TRBV7-3 to TRBJ1-2; 10 nucleotides align to TRBD1. The ends lost 5 bases at V and 4 bases at J; junction bases unmatched: 10. Germline CDR1 reads SGHTA; CDR2 reads FQGTGA. The length of the CDR3 is 16 residues. The CDR3: CASSPDSGTGAYGYTF. The CDR3 nucleotides are TGTGCCAGCAGCCCAGATTCAGGGACAGGGGCCTATGGCTACACCTTC.

V usage is TRBV12-3 or TRBV12-4 and J usage is TRBJ2-5, with D perhaps TRBD2 (6 bases). This CDR3 has 12 amino acids. V dropped 5 bases and J dropped 5 bases, with 9 bases sitting between them. In DNA, the CDR3 is TGTGCCAGCAGTGGGCTAGCGGAGACCCAGTACTTC. Translated: CASSGLAETQYF.

This chain links TRBV18 with TRBJ2-7, with TRBD1 as a possible D gene (5 bases). The V end was cut by 3 bases, the J end by 0 bases, with 9 bases between. The CDR3 consists of 14 residues. Germline V CDR1 and CDR2: KGHSH, LQKENI. CDR3 DNA: TGTGCCAGCTCACCGCGGACAAGCTCCTACGAGCAGTACTTC. Translation gives CASSPRTSSYEQYF.

The chain has TRBV2 and TRBJ2-7, with D possibly TRBD1 on 5 matching bases. Germline loops: CDR1 SNHLY, CDR2 FYNNEI. V was shortened by 8 bases and J by 6 bases, with 11 bases between the two germline ends. The CDR3 has 11 amino acids. As DNA, the CDR3 is TGTGCCAGCCGCGCAGGGCCCGAGCAGTACTTC. As protein: CASRAGPEQYF.

V gene TRBV5-6 combines with J gene TRBJ2-4, with TRBD1 identical over 10 bases. CDR3 length: 18 amino acids. Germline CDR1 SGHDT, CDR2 YYEEEE. J was trimmed by 2 bases and V by 3 bases; bases with no gene match: 11. The CDR3 nucleotides are TGTGCCAGCAGCTCGACCTATCGGGACAGGGGAACCAAAAACATTCAGTACTTC. Amino acids: CASSSTYRDRGTKNIQYF.

The rearrangement uses TRBV5-4 and TRBJ1-1, with a weak D call TRBD1 (5 bases). Looked up from germline, CDR1 is SGHNT and CDR2 is YYREEE (reference sequence). V lost 5 bases to trimming and J lost 5 bases, with 13 bases between them. The CDR3 is made up of 13 amino acids. CDR3 DNA sequence: TGTGCCAGCAGTTCTAAGTGGGGGACTGAAGCTTTCTTT. It encodes CASSSKWGTEAFF.

J is TRBJ1-1 and V is TRBV4-3; D unresolved. The ends were cut back, 2 bases at V and 6 bases at J, with 10 bases in the middle. The CDR3 runs 13 residues. Germline V lookup: CDR1 LGHNA, CDR2 YSLEER. CDR3 residues: CASSQILNAEAFF. CDR3 bases: TGCGCCAGCAGCCAAATACTAAACGCTGAAGCTTTCTTT.

The rearrangement links TRBV12-1 to TRBJ2-5; the table's D call TRBD2 went unverified against the DNA. TRBV12-1 is reported as a pseudogene. The CDR3 length is 14 residues. DNA of the CDR3: TGTGCCAGCAGCTCTGGGACTAGCTCGGAGACCCAGTACTTC. Protein product: CASSSGTSSETQYF.

The chain recombines TRBV28 with TRBJ1-5, with D uncertain. Germline CDR1 is MDHEN and CDR2 is SYDVKM. V was cut by 3 bases and J by 9 bases, with 12 bases left in between. This CDR3 spans 13 amino acids. CDR3 region: CASSFKEIGPQHF. The CDR3 DNA is TGTGCCAGCAGTTTTAAAGAGATTGGGCCCCAGCATTTT.

The chain is built from TRBV21-1 and TRBJ2-5; TRBD2 is the table's D call and was not checked against the DNA. TRBV21-1 counts as a pseudogene. CDR3 length: 16 amino acids. The CDR3 sequence: CASSSGLPNTQETQYF. The CDR3 DNA reads TGTGCCAGCAGTTCGGGACTACCCAACACACAAGAGACCCAGTACTTC.

CDR3 protein: CASSGQGGGDGSYEQYF. CDR3 coding DNA: TGTGCCAGTAGTGGGCAAGGAGGGGGCGACGGCTCCTACGAGCAGTACTTC. The chain links TRBV19 to TRBJ2-7, with D possibly matching TRBD1 (7 bases). This CDR3 region has 17 residues. Germline V gives CDR1 LNHDA, CDR2 SQIVND (reference sequence). V was trimmed by 5 bases and J by 0 bases, leaving 20 bases between them.

V gene TRBV6-5 combines with J gene TRBJ1-1; D remains ambiguous. CDR3 length: 15 amino acids. Trimming pared 5 bases from V and 3 bases from J, leaving 16 bases between. The germline V gene has CDR1 MNHEY and CDR2 SVGAGI. CDR3: CASSRRHGPYTEAFF. The CDR3 bases are TGTGCCAGCAGTCGAAGACACGGGCCTTACACTGAAGCTTTCTTT.

The J gene is TRBJ2-7, the V gene TRBV6-2 or TRBV6-3; D perhaps matches TRBD1 (5 bases). CDR1 is MNHEY, CDR2 SVGEGT, per germline. Between the trimmed V and J ends, which lost 2 bases and 2 bases, there was a span of 13 bases. The CDR3 has 15 residues. CDR3 DNA: TGTGCCAGCAGTTACCTCAACAGGCGAACCTACGAGCAGTACTTC. Translated: CASSYLNRRTYEQYF.

The chain has TRBV12-5 and TRBJ2-5; D is unresolved. Per germline, CDR1 LGHNT and CDR2 FRNRAP. This CDR3 is 12 amino acids long. Trimming removed 4 bases from V and 7 bases from J, with 10 bases in between. CDR3 protein: CASGSRVGTQYF. In DNA form, the CDR3 reads TGTGCTAGTGGTTCCCGGGTAGGGACCCAGTACTTC.

This chain connects TRBV30 to TRBJ1-1, with 7 bases fitting TRBD1. The CDR3 has 14 amino acids. V dropped 3 bases and J dropped 3; count of bases not matched to a gene: 7. Germline lookup yields CDR1 GTSNPN and CDR2 SVGIG (reference sequence). The CDR3 DNA reads as TGTGCCTGGAGGCCCAAAGGGACAGACACTGAAGCTTTCTTT. The encoded protein is CAWRPKGTDTEAFF.

The chain carries TRBV28 and TRBJ2-1; D gene unclear. Trimming shortened V by 4 bases and J by 4 bases, and 8 bases separated the two germline ends. Per germline, CDR1 MDHEN and CDR2 SYDVKM. The CDR3 sequence is 13 residues long. The CDR3 loop is CASSWVYYNEQFF. The DNA of the CDR3 is TGTGCCAGCAGTTGGGTCTATTACAATGAGCAGTTCTTC.

This chain connects TRBV9 to TRBJ2-2, with 7 nucleotides matching TRBD1. The V gene end was trimmed by 1 base and the J gene end by 0 bases; junction bases not matched to a gene: 3. This CDR3 is built from 16 residues. Looked up from germline, CDR1 is SGDLS and CDR2 is YYNGEE. The CDR3 bases are TGTGCCAGCAGCGTAAATGACAGGGCGAACACCGGGGAGCTGTTTTTT. The encoded protein is CASSVNDRANTGELFF.

This chain connects TRBV12-5 to TRBJ2-1, with 9 bases identical to TRBD1. CDR1 LGHNT and CDR2 FRNRAP come from the germline V gene. V trimming: 1 base; J trimming: 5 bases; junction bases outside the gene matches: 12. The CDR3 has 18 amino acids. The CDR3 DNA is TGTGCTAGTGGTTTGGCCCCACCTGGGACAGGGTTTGACAATGAGCAGTTCTTC. Its protein product is CASGLAPPGTGFDNEQFF.

The chain employs TRBV28 and TRBJ1-2; 8 nucleotides align to TRBD1. V was pared by 3 bases and J by 6 bases, with 15 bases of the junction left unmatched. This CDR3 has 17 residues. Per germline, CDR1 MDHEN and CDR2 SYDVKM. CDR3 region: CASSFVSGVAGGDGYTF. CDR3 in DNA: TGTGCCAGCAGTTTTGTTTCAGGTGTCGCAGGGGGCGATGGCTACACCTTC.

CDR3 residues: CASSTGLAGSRYYEQYF. In DNA form, the CDR3 reads TGTGCCAGCAGCACGGGACTAGCGGGAAGTCGATACTACGAGCAGTACTTC. This chain uses TRBV7-9 with TRBJ2-7; TRBD2 agrees at 13 bases. The CDR3 covers 17 residues. V lost 5 bases and J lost 3; bases outside the gene matches: 10. CDR1 and CDR2 from the germline V gene are SEHNR and FQNEAQ (reference sequence).